What follows are 28 T cell receptor beta chains derived from one specimen sequenced in a study of T-cell memory formation after mild COVID-19. TCRdb called the 5' RACE reads again in MiXCR, with one record for every CDR3 protein. Of under 400,000 distinct CDR3 sequences listed, around 30% are singletons. The sequenced sample consisted of PBMCs or a T cell subset sorted from them (not recorded which). The receptors originated from an adult woman who had mild COVID-19 (a few samples of this study predate the infection). Cell type and time point are not known.

The chain combines TRBV5-1 with TRBJ2-7; D perhaps matches TRBD2 (6 bases). V gave up 2 bases and J gave up 2 bases, with 14 bases separating them. The CDR3 runs 15 residues. Germline V gene sequence: CDR1 SGHRS, CDR2 YFSETQ. The CDR3 DNA reads as TGCGCCAGCAGCTTCGAAATAGGAGGGGCCTACGAGCAGTACTTC. Protein product: CASSFEIGGAYEQYF.

The chain is built from TRBV24-1 and TRBJ2-1, with D perhaps matching TRBD2 (5 bases). Germline lookup yields CDR1 KGHDR and CDR2 SFDVKD. This CDR3 region has 14 residues. Trimming took off 7 bases at V and 9 bases at J, with 18 bases between the two ends. Written as DNA, the CDR3 is TGTGCCACCAGCCGGGAAGTAGCTTTGGGTGAGCAGTTCTTC. Translated, it gives CATSREVALGEQFF.

This clonotype was recorded once. The genes are TRBV7-9 and TRBJ1-5, with 7 nucleotides matching TRBD1. Germline trimming cut 1 base from V and 2 bases from J; bases unmatched to any gene: 11. CDR1 and CDR2 from the germline V gene are SEHNR and FQNEAQ (reference sequence). The CDR3 is 18 amino acids. The CDR3 sequence: CASSLGEQGPFGNQPQHF. The CDR3 DNA reads TGTGCCAGCAGCTTAGGGGAACAGGGGCCGTTTGGCAATCAGCCCCAGCATTTT.

This chain joins TRBV28 and TRBJ1-5, with a weak D call TRBD1 (6 bases). Germline CDR1 reads MDHEN; CDR2 reads SYDVKM. V lost 4 bases and J 10 bases, leaving 14 bases between the germline ends. This CDR3 is built from 13 residues. The CDR3 region is CASSSGARLPQHF. In DNA, the CDR3 is TGTGCCAGCAGTTCAGGGGCGCGACTACCCCAGCATTTT.

This clonotype was counted a few times. The rearrangement uses TRBV6-1 and TRBJ2-3; 8 bases align to TRBD2. This CDR3 contains 16 residues. Germline values: CDR1 MNHNS, CDR2 SASEGT. Trimming removed 4 bases from V and 3 bases from J; junction bases left unmatched: 9. The CDR3 spells CASSVPAGGGTDTQYF. CDR3 nucleotides: TGTGCCAGCAGTGTTCCCGCGGGGGGCGGAACAGATACGCAGTATTTT.

The J gene is TRBJ2-3, the V gene TRBV23-1; 9 bases agree with TRBD2. TRBV23-1 falls under the ORF class, with uncertain function. The ends lost 11 bases at V and 2 bases at J; junction bases unmatched: 11. The length of the CDR3 is 15 residues. The CDR3 sequence: CAGIWRGGVTDTQYF. CDR3 DNA: TGCGCCGGGATCTGGCGGGGGGGTGTCACAGATACGCAGTATTTT.

V usage is TRBV6-5 and J usage is TRBJ1-1; D call uncertain. CDR1 is MNHEY and CDR2 is SVGAGI in the germline V gene. This CDR3 contains 14 residues. The V and J ends lost 7 bases and 3 bases respectively, with 15 bases between them. The CDR3 nucleotides read TGTGCCAGCACTTCTCACCCCGCGCACACTGAAGCTTTCTTT. This encodes CASTSHPAHTEAFF.

V usage is TRBV25-1 and J usage is TRBJ2-7; 14 bases fit TRBD2. V gave up 8 bases and J gave up 6 bases; unmatched junction bases: 9. Germline V gene lookup returns CDR1 MGHDK and CDR2 SYGVNS. The CDR3 consists of 15 residues. The CDR3 sequence is CASALGLAGVGEQYF. The CDR3 nucleotides are TGTGCCAGCGCCCTGGGACTAGCGGGAGTGGGCGAGCAGTACTTC.

This clonotype was seen a single time. V gene TRBV7-2 combines with J gene TRBJ1-1, with D uncertain. This CDR3 spans 14 amino acids. V gave up 1 base and J gave up 1 base, with 7 bases separating them. Germline CDR1 and CDR2: SGHTA and FQGNSA. The chain's CDR3 is CASSLDIRNTEAFF. CDR3 nucleotide sequence: TGTGCCAGCAGCTTAGATATCCGGAACACTGAAGCTTTCTTT.

This clonotype was detected a few times. The rearrangement uses TRBV7-8 and TRBJ2-1; 7 positions agree with TRBD2. V lost 2 bases to trimming and J lost 9 bases; unmatched junction nucleotides: 7. There are 14 residues in the CDR3. Germline values: CDR1 SGHVS, CDR2 FQNEAQ. The CDR3 region is CASSLWREWGEQFF. In nucleotides, the CDR3 is TGTGCCAGCAGCTTATGGCGGGAGTGGGGTGAGCAGTTCTTC.

The CDR3: CASRKVAGGREQYF. The CDR3 nucleotides read TGTGCCAGCAGAAAAGTAGCGGGAGGAAGGGAGCAGTACTTC. This chain joins TRBV7-2 and TRBJ2-7, with 10 bases aligning to TRBD2. The CDR3 totals 14 residues. Trimming took 6 bases from V and 7 from J; bases not matched to a gene: 9. The V gene's germline CDR1 is SGHTA and CDR2 FQGNSA. Combining the CDR3 with reference TRBV7-2 and TRBJ2-7 gives the whole variable domain GAGVSQSPSNKVTEKGKDVELRCDPISGHTALYWYRQSLGQGLEFLIYFQGNSAPDKSGLPSDRFSAERTGGSVSTLTIQRTQQEDSAVYLCASRKVAGGREQYFGPGTRLTVT.

The V and J genes are TRBV20-1 and TRBJ2-1, with no clear D. V lost 1 base and J lost 8, with 6 bases in between. CDR3 length equals 11 residues. Germline lookup yields CDR1 DFQATT and CDR2 SNEGSKA (reference sequence). The CDR3 loop reads CSARVRYEQFF. The DNA of the CDR3 is TGCAGTGCTAGAGTTAGATATGAGCAGTTCTTC.

This clonotype was observed a handful of times. This chain connects TRBV24-1 to TRBJ2-2; 7 nucleotides agree with TRBD1. V lost 6 bases and J lost 2; bases outside the gene matches: 5. Germline CDR1 KGHDR, CDR2 SFDVKD. This CDR3 contains 15 residues. CDR3 in DNA: TGTGCCACCAGTTCGTCAGGGGGAAACACCGGGGAGCTGTTTTTT. Its translation is CATSSSGGNTGELFF.

This chain joins TRBV27 and TRBJ1-2; the D is unclear. The germline V gene encodes CDR1 MNHEY and CDR2 SMNVEV (reference sequence). Trimming pared 7 bases from V and 8 bases from J, leaving 14 bases between. CDR3 length: 12 residues. CDR3 loop: CASKTASGGYTF. For the CDR3, the DNA is TGTGCCAGCAAAACGGCATCGGGCGGCTACACCTTC.

The CDR3 DNA reads as TGCGCCAGCAGTATTCCGGGACTAGCTGAGGACGAGCAGTACTTC. Amino acids: CASSIPGLAEDEQYF. This sequence joins TRBV5-1 and TRBJ2-7; 9 nucleotides match TRBD2. The V and J ends lost 5 bases and 5 bases, in that order; junction bases with no gene match: 11. The CDR3 is 15 residues long. Germline V gene lookup returns CDR1 SGHRS and CDR2 YFSETQ.

This clonotype was counted at least ten times. The chain uses TRBV7-3 and TRBJ2-5; D is possibly TRBD1 or TRBD2 (5 bases each). CDR1 SGHTA and CDR2 FQGTGA come from the germline V gene. The CDR3 contains 13 residues. Trimming removed 5 bases from V and 2 bases from J, with 9 bases in between. For the CDR3, the DNA is TGTGCCAGCAGCGGGGGACCGCAAGAGACCCAGTACTTC. Protein product: CASSGGPQETQYF.

The chain recombines TRBV20-1 with TRBJ2-3; 13 bases align to TRBD2. In germline, CDR1 is DFQATT, CDR2 SNEGSKA (reference sequence). This CDR3 has 19 residues. With 3 bases clipped from V and 1 base from J, the junction kept 13 bases outside the gene matches. As DNA, the CDR3 is TGCAGTGCTAGTATGACTAGCGGGAGGTTCGATTCGGGCACAGATACGCAGTATTTT. Translating gives CSASMTSGRFDSGTDTQYF.

This clonotype has a handful of counts. CDR3 DNA sequence: TGTGCCAGCAGCTTAGTGACTGGGGCCAACGTCCTGACTTTC. This translates into CASSLVTGANVLTF. The chain carries TRBV5-6 and TRBJ2-6; D unresolved. CDR1 is SGHDT, CDR2 YYEEEE, per germline. CDR3 length equals 14 residues. The germline V and J ends were trimmed by 2 bases and 2 bases, with 5 bases remaining between them.

This chain joins TRBV20-1 and TRBJ2-2; no definite D call. Trimming shortened V by 6 bases and J by 11 bases, and 16 bases separated the two germline ends. CDR3 length: 12 residues. CDR1 and CDR2 (germline): DFQATT, SNEGSKA (reference sequence). The CDR3 protein is CSAEDGPLELFF. CDR3 sequence (DNA): TGCAGTGCCGAAGACGGACCTCTCGAGCTGTTTTTT.

This clonotype was counted a few times. V and J are TRBV6-4 and TRBJ1-2; D not resolved. The CDR3 length is 13 residues. Germline CDR1 and CDR2: MRHNA and SNTAGT. Between the trimmed V and J ends, which lost 0 bases and 5 bases, there was a span of 7 bases. The CDR3 spells CASSDSSGYGYTF. CDR3 nucleotide sequence: TGTGCCAGCAGTGACTCGTCTGGATATGGCTACACCTTC.

The chain is built from TRBV7-2 and TRBJ2-2; D not resolved. The germline V gene encodes CDR1 SGHTA and CDR2 FQGNSA. The CDR3 extends over 15 amino acids. Trimming took 5 bases from V and 7 from J, leaving 17 bases between them. In DNA form, the CDR3 reads TGTGCCAGCAGCCGGCACGTCCTCCTCGGCGGGGAGCTGTTTTTT. As protein: CASSRHVLLGGELFF.

The V and J genes are TRBV24-1 and TRBJ2-2, with D unclear. CDR1 and CDR2 (germline): KGHDR, SFDVKD. This CDR3 has 13 amino acids. V gave up 4 bases and J gave up 7 bases, with 9 bases separating them. The CDR3 nucleotides are TGTGCCACCAGTGACCGCCGAGGCGGGGAGCTGTTTTTT. Translated: CATSDRRGGELFF.

This clonotype showed up just a few times. The J gene is TRBJ2-1, the V gene TRBV15, with 7 positions matching TRBD2. Germline CDR1 LNHNV, CDR2 YYDKDF (reference sequence). Losses at the gene ends were 0 bases for V and 9 bases for J; bases not matched to a gene: 5. This CDR3 has 14 residues. The CDR3: CATSRDGGGGEQFF. For the CDR3, the DNA is TGTGCCACCAGCAGAGATGGAGGCGGGGGTGAGCAGTTCTTC.

Remarks on this clonotype: The CDR3 ends on some other residue instead of the conserved phenylalanine or tryptophan, so this is likely a read error. This chain connects TRBV27 to TRBJ2-1; possibly TRBD1 for D (5 bases). The CDR3 length is 13 residues. CDR1 MNHEY and CDR2 SMNVEV come from the germline V gene (reference sequence). V was trimmed by 5 bases and J by 4 bases, leaving 9 bases between them. As DNA, the CDR3 is TGTGCCAGCAGTCCGACAGAGTACAATGAGCAGTTCTTA. It yields the protein CASSPTEYNEQFL.

The rearrangement uses TRBV14 and TRBJ2-1; weak D call: TRBD1 (5 bases). CDR1 is SGHDN and CDR2 is FVKESK in the germline V gene. CDR3 length: 12 residues. With 3 bases removed from V and 10 bases from J, the gap between germline ends came to 10 bases. The CDR3 DNA reads as TGTGCCAGCAGCCATGGATGGACAGAGCAGTTCTTC. It translates to CASSHGWTEQFF. Using reference TRBV14 and TRBJ2-1 for the parts outside the CDR3, the full variable domain is EAGVTQFPSHSVIEKGQTVTLRCDPISGHDNLYWYRRVMGKEIKFLLHFVKESKQDESGMPNNRFLAERTGGTYSTLKVQPAELEDSGVYFCASSHGWTEQFFGPGTRLTVL.

This clonotype was observed a few times. The chain recombines TRBV15 with TRBJ2-2; 8 bases align to TRBD2. J lost 6 bases, V lost 0 bases, and 0 bases had no gene match. The CDR3 spans 14 residues. The germline gives CDR1 LNHNV, CDR2 YYDKDF (reference sequence). In DNA, the CDR3 is TGTGCCACCAGCAGAGATAGCGGGGCCGGGGAGCTGTTTTTT. It encodes CATSRDSGAGELFF. The variable domain in full, with the rest retrieved from reference TRBV15 and TRBJ2-2, is DAMVIQNPRYQVTQFGKPVTLSCSQTLNHNVMYWYQQKSSQAPKLLFHYYDKDFNNEADTPDNFQSRRPNTSFCFLDIRSPGLGDTAMYLCATSRDSGAGELFFGEGSRLTVL.

This clonotype was observed a few times. The V and J genes are TRBV27 and TRBJ1-1; no clear D gene. From germline, CDR1 is MNHEY and CDR2 SMNVEV (reference sequence). Trimming removed 1 base from V and 1 base from J, with 7 bases in between. The CDR3 is made up of 14 amino acids. The CDR3 sequence is CASSLYSRNTEAFF. The DNA of the CDR3 is TGTGCCAGCAGTTTATACTCGCGGAACACTGAAGCTTTCTTT.

The chain joins TRBV6-5 to TRBJ1-2; maybe TRBD1 (6 bases). CDR1 is MNHEY and CDR2 is SVGAGI in the germline V gene. Trimming pared 6 bases from V and 4 bases from J, leaving 18 bases between. This CDR3 comprises 15 residues. This chain's CDR3 is CASSSKNREGYGYTF. DNA for the CDR3: TGTGCCAGCAGCTCGAAGAACAGGGAAGGCTATGGCTACACCTTC.